These 25 T cell receptor beta chains were sequenced from one sample in a study of blood T cell repertoires in COVID-19. Libraries were prepared by immunoSEQ multiplex PCR; TCRdb keeps only in-frame clonotypes and omits some of them. Of around 120,000 clones listed, approximately 80% are singletons. What was sequenced was peripheral blood. These receptors originate from a man aged 50 to 60 with acute or convalescent COVID-19.

This chain connects TRBV30 to TRBJ1-4; D not certain. The CDR3 sequence is 14 residues long. Germline CDR1 and CDR2: GTSNPN and SVGIG (reference sequence). Trimming took off 5 bases at V and 8 bases at J, with 18 bases between the two ends. This chain's CDR3 is CAWVRSLGEEKLFF. CDR3 coding DNA: TGTGCCTGGGTACGATCCCTCGGTGAGGAAAAACTGTTTTTT.

The CDR3 loop is CASSPGQGLQTQYF. CDR3 DNA: TGTGCCAGCAGCCCAGGACAGGGTCTGCAGACCCAGTACTTC. The chain couples TRBV5-5 to TRBJ2-5; TRBD1 agrees at 8 bases. This CDR3 has 14 residues. V lost 4 bases, J lost 6 bases, and 8 bases stayed unmatched. Per the germline V gene, CDR1 is SGHKS and CDR2 is YYEKEE (reference sequence).

The V call is TRBV27, the J call TRBJ2-3; TRBD1 is a possible D gene (5 bases). The CDR3 loop spans 12 amino acids. The germline V and J ends were trimmed by 3 bases and 6 bases, with 7 bases remaining between them. Germline CDR1 reads MNHEY; CDR2 reads SMNVEV (reference sequence). The CDR3 sequence: CASSFAGDTQYF. The CDR3 bases are TGTGCCAGCAGTTTTGCAGGGGATACGCAGTATTTT.

The CDR3 DNA reads as TGCGCCAGCAGCGGCCCCATTCAAGAGACCCAGTACTTC. Amino acid sequence: CASSGPIQETQYF. The V gene is TRBV5-1, the J gene TRBJ2-5; D remains ambiguous. Germline CDR1 and CDR2: SGHRS and YFSETQ. The CDR3 has 13 amino acids. V lost 4 bases and J 2 bases, leaving 9 bases between the germline ends. The entire variable domain, with the rest obtained from reference TRBV5-1 and TRBJ2-5, is as follows: KAGVTQTPRYLIKTRGQQVTLSCSPISGHRSVSWYQQTPGQGLQFLFEYFSETQRNKGNFPGRFSGRQFSNSRSEMNVSTLELGDSALYLCASSGPIQETQYFGPGTRLLVL.

This chain connects TRBV5-1 to TRBJ2-1; the D gene is possibly TRBD1 (5 bases). The ends were cut back, 0 bases at V and 9 bases at J, with 13 bases in the middle. The CDR3 sequence is 14 residues long. CDR1 is SGHRS, CDR2 YFSETQ, per germline. The chain's CDR3 is CASSLGVDIGEQFF. CDR3 coding DNA: TGCGCCAGCAGCTTGGGCGTGGACATCGGTGAGCAGTTCTTC.

In its sample, this clone was seen a few times. This chain uses TRBV15 with TRBJ2-4; possibly TRBD1 for D (5 bases). Germline V gene sequence: CDR1 LNHNV, CDR2 YYDKDF (reference sequence). This CDR3 is 17 amino acids long. V gave up 1 base and J gave up 0 bases, with 13 bases separating them. CDR3 bases: TGTGCCACCAGCAGAGCGGTGCTAGGGGCAGCCAAAAACATTCAGTACTTC. Protein product: CATSRAVLGAAKNIQYF.

A word on this clone: Other DNA sequences within the sample encode an identical CDR3. The chain is built from TRBV9 and TRBJ2-7; a possible D gene is TRBD2 (5 bases). Germline V gene data show CDR1 as SGDLS and CDR2 as YYNGEE. Trimming pared 2 bases from V and 2 bases from J, leaving 11 bases between. There are 14 residues in the CDR3. The CDR3, as DNA: TGTGCCAGCAGCGTTGGCCTAGCTCCCTACGAGCAGTACTTC. It encodes CASSVGLAPYEQYF.

This sequence joins TRBV7-9 and TRBJ1-2, with D unclear. V was cut by 3 bases and J by 3 bases, with 14 bases left in between. This CDR3 spans 15 amino acids. Germline V gene sequence: CDR1 SEHNR, CDR2 FQNEAQ (reference sequence). In nucleotides, the CDR3 is TGTGCCAGCAGCTTGGAGGACGGACCCGACTATGGCTACACCTTC. Translating gives CASSLEDGPDYGYTF.

The chain couples TRBV16 to TRBJ1-1; tentative D call: TRBD1 (5 bases). The germline CDR1 and CDR2 sequences are KGHSY and FQNENV. The CDR3 is 15 amino acids. The V end lost 1 base, the J end lost 1 base, and 10 bases lay between the germline ends. The CDR3 here is CASSQWVRENTEAFF. In DNA, the CDR3 is TGTGCCAGCAGCCAATGGGTCAGGGAGAACACTGAAGCTTTCTTT.

This clone occurred a few times. The chain employs TRBV5-1 and TRBJ2-7; 10 nucleotides match TRBD2. Losses at the gene ends were 1 base for V and 1 base for J; bases not matched to a gene: 5. The CDR3 extends over 16 amino acids. CDR1 is SGHRS and CDR2 is YFSETQ in the germline V gene. The CDR3 reads CASSLSSGGASYEQYF. CDR3 bases: TGCGCCAGCAGCTTGTCAAGCGGGGGGGCTTCCTACGAGCAGTACTTC.

This clone has a handful of counts. This rearrangement joins TRBV7-3 to TRBJ2-7; 7 nucleotides align to TRBD1. In germline, CDR1 is SGHTA, CDR2 FQGTGA. The ends lost 8 bases at V and 4 bases at J; junction bases unmatched: 8. CDR3 length equals 13 residues. The CDR3 DNA reads TGTGCCAGCCCGACAGGGAAGTGTTACGAGCAGTACTTC. It yields the protein CASPTGKCYEQYF.

The chain is built from TRBV28 and TRBJ2-7, with 7 bases fitting TRBD2. CDR1 and CDR2 (germline): MDHEN, SYDVKM. CDR3 length equals 16 residues. Trimming removed 3 bases from V and 4 bases from J; junction bases left unmatched: 12. This CDR3 reads CASSLSGRAYLYEQYF. As DNA, the CDR3 is TGTGCCAGCAGTTTGAGTGGGAGGGCCTATCTATACGAGCAGTACTTC. Filled out from reference TRBV28 and TRBJ2-7, the complete variable domain reads DVKVTQSSRYLVKRTGEKVFLECVQDMDHENMFWYRQDPGLGLRLIYFSYDVKMKEKGDIPEGYSVSREKKERFSLILESASTNQTSMYLCASSLSGRAYLYEQYFGPGTRLTVT.

This clone was counted a few times. V is TRBV5-1 and J is TRBJ2-2; D gene unclear. Deletions cut 0 bases from V and 6 bases from J, with 6 bases between. CDR1 and CDR2 (germline): SGHRS, YFSETQ. The CDR3 loop spans 13 amino acids. The CDR3 spells CASSLVGPGELFF. The DNA of the CDR3 is TGCGCCAGCAGCTTGGTGGGCCCCGGGGAGCTGTTTTTT.

CDR3 sequence reads: CASRETAGGVGELFF. DNA for the CDR3: TGCGCCAGCAGAGAGACAGCGGGAGGAGTCGGGGAGCTGTTTTTT. J is TRBJ2-2 and V is TRBV5-1; 9 bases fit TRBD2. Germline lookup yields CDR1 SGHRS and CDR2 YFSETQ. With 5 bases clipped from V and 7 bases from J, the junction kept 9 bases outside the gene matches. CDR3 length equals 15 residues.

Notes on this clone: Other nucleotide sequences in the sample specify the same CDR3. As DNA, the CDR3 is TGTGCCAGCAGTGATTCAGGGGGCTACGAGCAGTACTTC. As protein: CASSDSGGYEQYF. This sequence joins TRBV6-1 and TRBJ2-7; 7 bases align to TRBD1. In germline, CDR1 is MNHNS, CDR2 SASEGT. This CDR3 has 13 amino acids. V lost 3 bases to trimming and J lost 3 bases; unmatched junction nucleotides: 2.

This chain connects TRBV5-3 to TRBJ2-5; 16 positions match TRBD2. TRBV5-3 is given ORF status, its function remaining uncertain. The length of the CDR3 is 16 residues. Losses at the gene ends were 10 bases for V and 2 bases for J; bases not matched to a gene: 8. CDR3 sequence: CAPRGLAGGPQETQYF. For the CDR3, the DNA is TGTGCCCCCCGGGGACTAGCGGGAGGGCCACAAGAGACCCAGTACTTC.

This chain joins TRBV12-3 or TRBV12-4 and TRBJ2-1; D is unresolved. With 6 bases removed from V and 4 bases from J, the gap between germline ends came to 10 bases. The CDR3 extends over 13 amino acids. The CDR3 loop is CASSPVEYNEQFF. As DNA, the CDR3 is TGTGCCAGCAGCCCTGTCGAGTACAATGAGCAGTTCTTC.

The gene calls are TRBV12-5 and TRBJ2-7; TRBD2 aligns across 15 bases. The CDR3 sequence is 18 residues long. V lost 7 bases and J lost 5; bases outside the gene matches: 15. Per the germline V gene, CDR1 is LGHNT and CDR2 is FRNRAP. CDR3 protein: CASVLLGLAGGPDDEQYF. Written as DNA, the CDR3 is TGTGCTAGTGTTCTACTCGGACTAGCGGGAGGGCCAGACGACGAGCAGTACTTC.

This rearrangement joins TRBV19 to TRBJ2-5; a possible D gene is TRBD2 (6 bases). Germline lookup yields CDR1 LNHDA and CDR2 SQIVND (reference sequence). Trimming stripped 2 bases from V and 1 base from J, with 14 bases between. The CDR3 runs 16 residues. In DNA form, the CDR3 reads TGTGCCAGTAGTATACCCCGCATGGGGGGCCAAGAGACCCAGTACTTC. Its translation is CASSIPRMGGQETQYF.

This chain connects TRBV2 to TRBJ2-7, with D maybe TRBD2 (6 bases). V lost 2 bases and J 8 bases, leaving 13 bases between the germline ends. The germline gives CDR1 SNHLY, CDR2 FYNNEI. The length of the CDR3 is 13 residues. The CDR3 loop reads CASSERLAHKQYF. Written as DNA, the CDR3 is TGTGCCAGCAGTGAAAGGCTAGCGCACAAGCAGTACTTC.

This clone showed up just a few times. The V and J genes are TRBV14 and TRBJ2-3, with 9 positions matching TRBD2. V was pared by 1 base and J by 5 bases, with 7 bases of the junction left unmatched. Germline CDR1 reads SGHDN; CDR2 reads FVKESK. This CDR3 contains 16 residues. CDR3 in amino acids: CASSQGIAGAKDTQYF. The DNA of the CDR3 is TGTGCCAGCAGCCAAGGTATAGCGGGAGCAAAAGATACGCAGTATTTT.

V is TRBV2 and J is TRBJ2-7, with TRBD1 identical over 7 bases. Looked up from germline, CDR1 is SNHLY and CDR2 is FYNNEI. The CDR3 totals 13 residues. V was pared by 4 bases and J by 3 bases, with 3 bases of the junction left unmatched. CDR3 sequence reads: CASSGGQIYEQYF. The CDR3 nucleotides read TGTGCCAGCAGTGGGGGACAGATCTACGAGCAGTACTTC. Drawing the rest from reference TRBV2 and TRBJ2-7, the complete variable domain is EPEVTQTPSHQVTQMGQEVILRCVPISNHLYFYWYRQILGQKVEFLVSFYNNEISEKSEIFDDQFSVERPDGSNFTLKIRSTKLEDSAMYFCASSGGQIYEQYFGPGTRLTVT.

CDR3 loop: CASTNGRTGLNQPQHF. Here the CDR3 DNA reads TGTGCCAGCACTAATGGGAGGACAGGGCTCAATCAGCCCCAGCATTTT. The chain links TRBV6-6 to TRBJ1-5, with TRBD1 identical over 8 bases. V lost 7 bases and J lost 3; bases outside the gene matches: 11. Germline CDR1 reads MNHNY; CDR2 reads SVGAGI (reference sequence). This CDR3 has 16 residues.

The chain recombines TRBV2 with TRBJ1-1, with 7 bases identical to TRBD1. The J segment lost 3 bases and the V segment lost 5 bases, leaving 6 bases of the junction unmatched. Germline CDR1 is SNHLY and CDR2 is FYNNEI. The CDR3 consists of 14 residues. CDR3 in amino acids: CASSLQGMDTEAFF. CDR3 DNA sequence: TGTGCCAGCAGTTTACAGGGGATGGACACTGAAGCTTTCTTT.

This chain uses TRBV5-8 with TRBJ1-6; 7 bases are a match to TRBD1. V lost 4 bases and J lost 7; bases outside the gene matches: 5. The CDR3 extends over 14 amino acids. Per the germline V gene, CDR1 is SGHTS and CDR2 is YDEGEE. For the CDR3, the DNA is TGTGCCAGCAGCATTGGACAGGAAAATTCACCCCTCCACTTT. Its translation: CASSIGQENSPLHF.